This T cell receptor beta chain was sequenced in a study of CD8 T cells in ankylosing spondylitis. Study-level results: Some of the motif variants had earlier been found in reactive arthritis patients' fluid and blood. Blood from ankylosing spondylitis patients appeared to carry a characteristic eight-variant TCR beta motif.

MiXCR was run by TCRdb on the 5' RACE reads, yielding one entry per CDR3 protein. Among about 390,000 distinct CDR3 sequences listed, 20% to 25% were seen once. This clonotype was observed a few times. Its antigen is currently unknown. The CDR3 spans 13 residues. V was pared by 5 bases and J by 0 bases, with 4 bases between. Germline V gene sequence: CDR1 KGHDR, CDR2 SFDVKD. The genes are TRBV24-1 and TRBJ1-5; no clear D. What was sequenced was blood, either unsorted or a sorted T cell fraction (not recorded which). The TCR sequence derives from a male donor with ankylosing spondylitis. The CDR3 reads CATSVNSNQPQHF. Here the CDR3 DNA reads TGTGCCACCAGTGTGAATAGCAATCAGCCCCAGCATTTT.